Included here is one TCR beta chain sequence, with context. What this receptor recognizes is not known. Within one base of it there is no much larger clone, and no base qualities were kept. Library preparation employed the immunoSEQ multiplex PCR assay. Rearranged TCR beta chain sequences were amplified with the hsTCRB Kit following the manufacturer's protocol. An Illumina MiSeq was used to sequence the TCRB libraries. Under the source paper's analysis protocol: The kit vendor's proprietary platform handled demultiplexing, trimming and gene mapping. The clones in this table, taken by TCRdb from immuneACCESS, are in-frame only. Not every clone is retained; where verified, under half of the shortfall comes from an unresolved V gene, and the cause of the rest is unknown. That table gives V, J and clone size, and the DNA gave D and trimming. The sample yields tens of thousands of clones; 75% to 85% were counted once. Roughly 5% of the sample belongs to the ten largest clones.

This specimen's time point label, per the study, means: week 23, last vaccination. Each vaccine dose was 300 ug of a 20-mer mutant IDH1 peptide in Montanide, given subcutaneously with topical imiquimod. All donors had newly diagnosed IDH1-mutant astrocytomas of WHO grade 3 or 4 that showed loss of nuclear ATRX. The samples were drawn from NOA16, a multicentre, single-arm, open-label phase I trial in Germany that tested a mutant IDH1 peptide vaccine in humans for the first time. Genomic DNA for TCRB sequencing was extracted from EDTA blood using the DNeasy Blood and Tissue Kit. The data originate from a study of a mutant IDH1 vaccine in newly diagnosed glioma (dated by TCRdb to the early 2020s). For context, the study as a whole: Eight vaccinations were administered to patients in weeks 1, 3, 5, 7, 11, 15, 19 and 23, corresponding to visits V03 through V10. For exploratory analyses, longitudinal TCRB deep sequencing was carried out in under 30 treated patients wherever samples were available. Peripheral blood was collected at six visits: V03 (baseline), V05, V07, V10, V12 and V13. Vaccination started 4-6 weeks after radiotherapy alone, or was given together with temozolomide cycles in the groups whose treatment included chemotherapy. Before enrollment, patients had received standard therapy of radiotherapy alone, temozolomide alone, or radiochemotherapy with temozolomide; most received the combination. Of the roughly 34 treated patients, roughly 60% were male and around 40% were female, and the mean age was roughly 40 years. On the study overall, not on this receptor specifically: According to the authors, sample limitations meant that analyses of patient blood samples could not be reproduced. No apparent relationship was observed between pseudoprogression and alterations in the top peripheral T cell clonotypes detected by TCRB sequencing. Selection of PBMC samples for TCRB deep sequencing was based on availability. Vaccine-induced immune responses across multiple MHC alleles were detected in approximately 93% of patients.

The sequences come from PBMCs, collected from a glioma patient whose treatment included an IDH1 peptide vaccine. This clonotype was sampled from a man aged 35 to 55 with glioma.

The CDR3 protein is CASSLVGSGGRNEQFF. The DNA sequence is TGTGCCAGCAGCTTAGTGGGTAGCGGGGGAAGGAATGAGCAGTTCTTC. The chain is assembled from TRBV7-6 and TRBJ2-1, and TRBD2 aligns with 9 junction nucleotides. Looking up the germline V gene yields CDR1 SGHVS and CDR2 FNYEAQ. Trimming leaves V shorter by 1 base and J shorter by 7 bases, with the junction holding 8 bases beyond the gene matches. The CDR3, from cysteine to phenylalanine, totals 16 residues. The read is trimmed to its CDR3 DNA, 48 bases read in frame from base 1. The full variable domain, with segments outside the CDR3 supplied by the reference TRBV7-6 and TRBJ2-1 proteins, appears as GAGVSQSPRYKVTKRGQDVALRCDPISGHVSLYWYRQALGQGPEFLTYFNYEAQQDKSGLPNDRFSAERPEGSISTLTIQRTEQRDSAMYRCASSLVGSGGRNEQFFGPGTRLTVL.